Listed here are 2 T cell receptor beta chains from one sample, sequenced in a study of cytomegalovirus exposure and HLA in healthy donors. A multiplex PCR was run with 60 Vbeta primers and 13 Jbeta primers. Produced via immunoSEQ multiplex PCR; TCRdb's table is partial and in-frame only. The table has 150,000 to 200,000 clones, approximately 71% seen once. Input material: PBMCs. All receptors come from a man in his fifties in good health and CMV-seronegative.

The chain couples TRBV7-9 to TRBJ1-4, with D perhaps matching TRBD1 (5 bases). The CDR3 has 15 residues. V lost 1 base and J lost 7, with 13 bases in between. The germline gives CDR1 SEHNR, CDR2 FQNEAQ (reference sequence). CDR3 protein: CASSLGSGAGEKLFF. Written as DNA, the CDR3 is TGTGCCAGCAGCTTAGGAAGCGGGGCCGGTGAAAAACTGTTTTTT.

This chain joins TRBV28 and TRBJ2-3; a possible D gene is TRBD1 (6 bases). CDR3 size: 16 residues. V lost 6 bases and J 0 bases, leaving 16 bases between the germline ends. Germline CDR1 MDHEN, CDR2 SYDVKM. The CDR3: CASSLTGSSSTDTQYF. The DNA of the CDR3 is TGTGCCAGCAGCCTGACAGGTTCCTCTAGCACAGATACGCAGTATTTT. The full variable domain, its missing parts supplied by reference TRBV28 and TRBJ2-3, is DVKVTQSSRYLVKRTGEKVFLECVQDMDHENMFWYRQDPGLGLRLIYFSYDVKMKEKGDIPEGYSVSREKKERFSLILESASTNQTSMYLCASSLTGSSSTDTQYFGPGTRLTVL.